The following is a TCR beta chain sequence with its context. The record originates from a study of blood T cell repertoires in COVID-19. Looking at the study overall: Whether acute or convalescent, the COVID-19 samples came from the United States, Italy and Spain. Sources were T cells, B-cell-depleted T cells, or PBMCs; the material itself was cDNA or gDNA.

Per the authors' pipeline: The authors estimated nucleated cell counts from reference gene primer amplification. This table comes from immunoSEQ multiplex PCR, and its TCRdb copy is limited to in-frame clones, with some not included. For V, J and clone size, that table is used; D and trimming come from the DNA. Among roughly 69,000 clones listed, approximately 88% were seen once. The CDR3 is 16 residues long. CDR1 MNHEY and CDR2 SVGEGT come from the germline V gene. The V and J ends lost 5 bases and 2 bases, in that order; junction bases with no gene match: 9. This sequence originates from a human donor in a cohort sampled during active COVID-19. Sequenced sample: peripheral blood. The chain links TRBV6-2 or TRBV6-3 to TRBJ1-5; 7 bases map to TRBD1. Here the CDR3 DNA reads TGTGCCAGCAGTGTAGAGACAGGGTTCGGCAATCAGCCCCAGCATTTT. Amino acids: CASSVETGFGNQPQHF.